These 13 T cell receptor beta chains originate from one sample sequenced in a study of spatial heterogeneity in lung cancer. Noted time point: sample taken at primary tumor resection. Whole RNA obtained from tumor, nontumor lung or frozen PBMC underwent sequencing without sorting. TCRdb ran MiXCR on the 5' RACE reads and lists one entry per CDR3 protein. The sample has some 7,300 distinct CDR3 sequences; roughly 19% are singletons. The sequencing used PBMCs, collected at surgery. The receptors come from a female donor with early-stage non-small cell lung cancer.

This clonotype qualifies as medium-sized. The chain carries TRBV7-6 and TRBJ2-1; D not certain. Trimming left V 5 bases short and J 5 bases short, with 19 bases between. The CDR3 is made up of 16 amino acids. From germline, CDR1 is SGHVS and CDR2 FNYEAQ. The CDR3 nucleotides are TGTGCCAGCAGCGTTGCTAGTGGTAGTGGGGACAATGAGCAGTTCTTC. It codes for CASSVASGSGDNEQFF. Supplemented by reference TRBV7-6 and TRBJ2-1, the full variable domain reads GAGVSQSPRYKVTKRGQDVALRCDPISGHVSLYWYRQALGQGPEFLTYFNYEAQQDKSGLPNDRFSAERPEGSISTLTIQRTEQRDSAMYRCASSVASGSGDNEQFFGPGTRLTVL.

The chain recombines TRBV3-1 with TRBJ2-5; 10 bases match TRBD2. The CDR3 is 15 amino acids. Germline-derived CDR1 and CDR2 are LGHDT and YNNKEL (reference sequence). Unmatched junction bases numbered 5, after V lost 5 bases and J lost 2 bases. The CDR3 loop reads CASSTHSGGQETQYF. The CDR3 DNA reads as TGTGCCAGCAGCACACATAGCGGGGGGCAAGAGACCCAGTACTTC.

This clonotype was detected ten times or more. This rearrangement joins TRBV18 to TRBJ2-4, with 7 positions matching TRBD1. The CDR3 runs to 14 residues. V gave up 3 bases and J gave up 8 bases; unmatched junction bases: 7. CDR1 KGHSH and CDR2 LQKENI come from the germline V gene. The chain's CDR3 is CASSPNGQEDIQYF. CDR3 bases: TGTGCCAGCTCACCGAACGGACAGGAGGACATTCAGTACTTC. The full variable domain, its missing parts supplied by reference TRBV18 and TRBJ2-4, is NAGVMQNPRHLVRRRGQEARLRCSPMKGHSHVYWYRQLPEEGLKFMVYLQKENIIDESGMPKERFSAEFPKEGPSILRIQQVVRGDSAAYFCASSPNGQEDIQYFGAGTRLSVL.

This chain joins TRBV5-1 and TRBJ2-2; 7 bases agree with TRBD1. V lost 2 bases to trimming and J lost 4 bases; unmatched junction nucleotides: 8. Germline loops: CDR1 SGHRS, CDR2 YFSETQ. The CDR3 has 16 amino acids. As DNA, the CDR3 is TGCGCCAGCAGCTTCCCCGAGGGGGCGGGCACCGGGGAGCTGTTTTTT. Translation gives CASSFPEGAGTGELFF.

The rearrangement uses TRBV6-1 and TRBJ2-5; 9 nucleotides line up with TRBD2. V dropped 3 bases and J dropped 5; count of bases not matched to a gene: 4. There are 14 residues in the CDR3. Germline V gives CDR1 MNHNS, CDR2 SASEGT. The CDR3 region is CASSDSGRGETQYF. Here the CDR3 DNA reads TGTGCCAGCAGTGATAGCGGGAGAGGGGAGACCCAGTACTTC.

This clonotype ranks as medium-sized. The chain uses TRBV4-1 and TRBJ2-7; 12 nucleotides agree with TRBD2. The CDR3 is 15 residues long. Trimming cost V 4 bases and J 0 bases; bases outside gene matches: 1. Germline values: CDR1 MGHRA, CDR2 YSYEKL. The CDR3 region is CASSPTSGSSYEQYV. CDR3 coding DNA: TGCGCCAGCAGCCCGACTAGCGGGAGCTCCTACGAGCAGTACGTC.

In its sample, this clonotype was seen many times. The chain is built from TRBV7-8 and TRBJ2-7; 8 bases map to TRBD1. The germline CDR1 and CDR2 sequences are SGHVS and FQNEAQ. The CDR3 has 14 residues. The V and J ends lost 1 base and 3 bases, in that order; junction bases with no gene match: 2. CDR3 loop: CASSLVDRDYEQYF. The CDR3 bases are TGTGCCAGCAGCTTAGTGGACAGGGACTACGAGCAGTACTTC.

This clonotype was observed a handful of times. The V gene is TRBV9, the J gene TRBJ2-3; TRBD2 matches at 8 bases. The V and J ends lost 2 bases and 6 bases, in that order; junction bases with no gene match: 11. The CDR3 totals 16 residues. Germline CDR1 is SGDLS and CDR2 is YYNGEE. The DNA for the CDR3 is TGTGCCAGCAGCGTCGTCGGCGGGGGGCTTCCTGATACGCAGTATTTT. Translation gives CASSVVGGGLPDTQYF.

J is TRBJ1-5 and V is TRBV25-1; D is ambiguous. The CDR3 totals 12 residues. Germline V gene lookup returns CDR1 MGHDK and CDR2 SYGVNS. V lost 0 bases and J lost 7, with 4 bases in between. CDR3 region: CASSEYGQPQHF. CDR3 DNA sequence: TGTGCCAGCAGTGAATACGGACAGCCCCAGCATTTT.

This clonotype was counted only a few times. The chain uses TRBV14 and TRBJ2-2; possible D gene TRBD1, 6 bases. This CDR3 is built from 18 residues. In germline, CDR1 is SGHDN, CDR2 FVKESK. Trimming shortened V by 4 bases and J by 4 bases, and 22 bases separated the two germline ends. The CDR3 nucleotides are TGTGCCAGCAGCCCGGGACAAGCAGGAGAGGGACCCACCGGGGAGCTGTTTTTT. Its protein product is CASSPGQAGEGPTGELFF.

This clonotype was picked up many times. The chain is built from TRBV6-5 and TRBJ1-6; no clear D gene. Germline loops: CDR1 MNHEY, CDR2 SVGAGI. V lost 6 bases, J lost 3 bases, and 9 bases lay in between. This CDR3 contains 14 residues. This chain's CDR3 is CASSTDNYNSPLHF. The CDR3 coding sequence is TGTGCCAGCAGCACCGACAACTATAATTCACCCCTCCACTTT.

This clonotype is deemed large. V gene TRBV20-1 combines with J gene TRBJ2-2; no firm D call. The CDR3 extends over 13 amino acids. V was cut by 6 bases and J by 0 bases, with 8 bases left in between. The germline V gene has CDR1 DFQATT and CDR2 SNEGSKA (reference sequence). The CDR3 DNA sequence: TGCAGTGCCGAGGCAGCGAACACCGGGGAGCTGTTTTTT. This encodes CSAEAANTGELFF.

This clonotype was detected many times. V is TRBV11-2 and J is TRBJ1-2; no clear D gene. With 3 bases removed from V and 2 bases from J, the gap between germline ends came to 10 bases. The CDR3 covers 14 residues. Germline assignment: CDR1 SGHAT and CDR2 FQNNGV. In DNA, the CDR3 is TGTGCCAGCAGCTTCGGACTGTTAAACTATGGCTACACCTTC. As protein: CASSFGLLNYGYTF.